The source of this TCR beta chain is a study of spatial heterogeneity in lung cancer. Whole-study context: Mean representation of each unique TCR and UMI combination in the raw reads exceeded 8.5 occurrences.

Unique molecular identifiers tagged every individual TCR cDNA molecule. TCRdb ran MiXCR on the 5' RACE reads and lists one entry per CDR3 protein. Of over 14,000 distinct CDR3 sequences in the sample, roughly 3.6% are singletons; the top ten hold approximately 9.9%. Sample time point: sample taken at primary tumor resection. The donors comprised approximately 72 untreated early-stage non-small cell lung cancer patients. The CDR3 has 16 amino acids. Germline CDR1 is MGHRA and CDR2 is YSYEKL. The V and J ends lost 1 base and 5 bases respectively, with 15 bases between them. This clonotype occurred many times. In a library made to pick up alpha chains, this beta chain is a stray read with a size that means little.

This sequence originates from a male donor with early-stage non-small cell lung cancer. V and J are TRBV4-1 and TRBJ2-1, with D perhaps assigned TRBD1 or TRBD2 (6 bases each). Specimen: normal lung tissue next to the tumor, collected at surgery. The CDR3 DNA is TGCGCCAGCAGCCAAGTGTTGTGGGGGGCGGACAATGAGCAGTTCTTC. Translation gives CASSQVLWGADNEQFF.